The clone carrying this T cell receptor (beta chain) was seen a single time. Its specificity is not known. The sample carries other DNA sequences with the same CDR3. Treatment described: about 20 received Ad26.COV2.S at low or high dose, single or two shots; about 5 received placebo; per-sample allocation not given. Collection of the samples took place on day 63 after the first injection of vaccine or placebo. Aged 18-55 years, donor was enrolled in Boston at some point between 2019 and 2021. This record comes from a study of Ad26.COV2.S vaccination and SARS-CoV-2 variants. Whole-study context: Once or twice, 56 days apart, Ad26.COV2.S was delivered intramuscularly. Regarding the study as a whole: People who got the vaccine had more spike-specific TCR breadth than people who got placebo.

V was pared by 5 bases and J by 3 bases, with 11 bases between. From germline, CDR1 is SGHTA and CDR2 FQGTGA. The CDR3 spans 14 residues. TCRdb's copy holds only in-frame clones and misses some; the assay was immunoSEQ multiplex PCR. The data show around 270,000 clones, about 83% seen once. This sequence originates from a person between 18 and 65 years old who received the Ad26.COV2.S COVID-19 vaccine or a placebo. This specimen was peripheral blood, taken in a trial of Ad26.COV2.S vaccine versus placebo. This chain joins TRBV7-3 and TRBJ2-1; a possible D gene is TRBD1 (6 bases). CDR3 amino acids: CASSPGQIYNEQFF. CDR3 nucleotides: TGTGCCAGCAGCCCGGGACAAATCTACAATGAGCAGTTCTTC.